This TCR beta chain was sequenced during a study of cytomegalovirus exposure and HLA in healthy donors. Of note for this clone: Antigen unknown.

The donors were members of the approximately 120-subject validation cohort (separate from the 666-subject first cohort). The study's findings and limits: Most TCR sequences were rare, but some public TCRs occurred in many donors.

Profiling relied on immunoSEQ multiplex PCR, and the TCRdb table lists in-frame clones only, not all of them. This sample has around 300,000 clones, with about nine tenths found just once. The sample was PBMCs. The receptor's source is a woman between 25 and 40 years old in good health and CMV-seropositive.

The CDR3 protein is CASSPGPYNEQFF. CDR3 coding DNA: TGTGCCAGCAGCCCGGGACCTTACAATGAGCAGTTCTTC. V is TRBV9 and J is TRBJ2-1, with D perhaps assigned TRBD1 or TRBD2 (5 bases each). Trimming pared 4 bases from V and 4 bases from J, leaving 9 bases between. CDR3 length: 13 amino acids. The germline gives CDR1 SGDLS, CDR2 YYNGEE.